This T cell receptor (beta chain) was sequenced during a study of tumor-infiltrating lymphocytes in primary liver carcinoma. Study as a whole: Sample counts of productive TCRbeta reads spanned roughly 3.65 to 8 million; these counts were similar across tissue types.

To note about this clonotype: The germline gene is not matched at one end of the junction; a read error may be the cause.

Both RNA and DNA were isolated together from around 20-30 mg of bulk tissue that had not been sorted. The input was around 500 ng total RNA; TCR beta cDNA was made from it with a constant-region primer. Generation of the TCR beta libraries relied on three nested multiplex PCR rounds using slightly modified ARM-PCR. Using its own MiXCR run on the multiplex PCR reads, TCRdb lists one record per CDR3 protein. The sample lists under 90,000 distinct CDR3 sequences, around 70% occurring once. Sequencing was performed on liver tumor tissue from sampling region 1. Subset here: tumor region T1, superior pole. The TCR comes from a man between 35 and 55 years old with primary liver carcinoma and hepatitis B virus infection.

The DNA of the CDR3 is TGTGCCAACAGCTTAGAGTACTCCAGGTCATACGAGCAGTACTTC. This sequence encodes CANSLEYSRSYEQYF. The V gene is TRBV11-2, the J gene TRBJ2-7; D is uncertain. This CDR3 has 15 residues. CDR1 is SGHAT and CDR2 is FQNNGV in the germline V gene.